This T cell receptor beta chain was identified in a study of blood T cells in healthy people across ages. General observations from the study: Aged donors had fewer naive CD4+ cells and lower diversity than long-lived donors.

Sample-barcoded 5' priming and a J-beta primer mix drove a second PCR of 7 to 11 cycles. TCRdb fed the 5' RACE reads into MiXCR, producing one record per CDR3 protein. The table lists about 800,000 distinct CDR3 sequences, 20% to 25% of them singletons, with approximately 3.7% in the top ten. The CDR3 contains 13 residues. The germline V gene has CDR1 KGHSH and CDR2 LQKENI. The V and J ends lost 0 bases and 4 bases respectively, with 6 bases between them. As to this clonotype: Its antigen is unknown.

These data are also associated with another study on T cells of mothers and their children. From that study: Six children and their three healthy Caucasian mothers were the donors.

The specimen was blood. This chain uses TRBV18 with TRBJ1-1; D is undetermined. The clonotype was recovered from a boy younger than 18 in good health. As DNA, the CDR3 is TGTGCCAGCTCACCACCATCGGTCACTGAAGCTTTCTTT. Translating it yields CASSPPSVTEAFF.